This TCR beta chain was found in a study of cytomegalovirus exposure and HLA in healthy donors. Study results and caveats: As was reported, the classifier diagnosed cytomegalovirus status with high specificity and sensitivity.

The data were produced by immunoSEQ multiplex PCR, yet TCRdb's version contains in-frame clones alone and is incomplete. This sample has 100,000 to 150,000 clones, with 90% to 97% found just once. Worth noting for this clone: Antigen: not known.

Trimming took 2 bases from V and 4 from J, leaving 8 bases between them. Germline lookup yields CDR1 SGHTA and CDR2 FQGTGA. The CDR3 sequence is 13 residues long. This TCR was sampled from a man younger than 30 in good health and CMV-seronegative. Specimen: PBMCs. The J gene is TRBJ2-5, the V gene TRBV7-3; possible D gene TRBD1, 5 bases. Written as DNA, the CDR3 is TGTGCCAGCAGCTTACTAGACAGAGAGACCCAGTACTTC. Translated, it gives CASSLLDRETQYF.